The 32 T cell receptor beta chains below all came from one sample that was sequenced in a study of Ad26.COV2.S vaccination and SARS-CoV-2 variants. Treatment meaning: some 19 received Ad26.COV2.S at low or high dose, single or two shots; about five received placebo; per-sample allocation not given. Specimens were obtained on day 63 following the first vaccine or placebo injection. TCRdb's copy holds only in-frame clones and misses some; the assay was immunoSEQ multiplex PCR. Here the sample spans some 340,000 clones, over 80% being singletons. The material sequenced was peripheral blood, taken in a trial of Ad26.COV2.S vaccine versus placebo. These receptors came from a person between 18 and 65 years old who received the Ad26.COV2.S COVID-19 vaccine or a placebo.

The chain has TRBV9 and TRBJ1-1; D gene unclear. Germline CDR1 reads SGDLS; CDR2 reads YYNGEE. V was pared by 2 bases and J by 0 bases, with 8 bases between. The CDR3 runs to 14 residues. For the CDR3, the DNA is TGTGCCAGCAGCGTGACGAGCATGAACACTGAAGCTTTCTTT. Protein: CASSVTSMNTEAFF.

This chain connects TRBV19 to TRBJ2-2; TRBD1 aligns across 8 bases. V trimming: 5 bases; J trimming: 5 bases; junction bases outside the gene matches: 4. The CDR3 is 14 amino acids. The V gene's germline CDR1 is LNHDA and CDR2 SQIVND (reference sequence). Here the CDR3 reads CASSWTGRTGELFF. The DNA for the CDR3 is TGTGCCAGTAGTTGGACAGGGCGAACCGGGGAGCTGTTTTTT.

This chain links TRBV27 with TRBJ1-3; TRBD1 is a possible D gene (5 bases). The CDR3 totals 14 residues. The V and J ends lost 5 bases and 0 bases respectively, with 8 bases between them. Germline lookup yields CDR1 MNHEY and CDR2 SMNVEV (reference sequence). DNA for the CDR3: TGTGCCAGCAGTAGCAGGGACTCTGGAAACACCATATATTTT. The encoded protein is CASSSRDSGNTIYF.

The chain combines TRBV7-3 with TRBJ2-3; tentative D call: TRBD2 (5 bases). The germline V gene has CDR1 SGHTA and CDR2 FQGTGA. The CDR3 totals 13 residues. V was trimmed by 5 bases and J by 4 bases, leaving 10 bases between them. This chain's CDR3 is CASSTGYPDTQYF. The CDR3 DNA sequence: TGTGCCAGCAGCACGGGGTACCCAGATACGCAGTATTTT.

The rearrangement links TRBV2 to TRBJ2-5, with D hard to call. With 4 bases removed from V and 6 bases from J, the gap between germline ends came to 15 bases. Germline V lookup: CDR1 SNHLY, CDR2 FYNNEI. There are 14 residues in the CDR3. Here the CDR3 reads CASSVERVRKTQYF. The CDR3 region has the DNA TGTGCCAGCAGTGTCGAACGGGTTCGAAAGACCCAGTACTTC.

This rearrangement joins TRBV10-1 to TRBJ2-5, with D perhaps matching TRBD1 (6 bases). Germline values: CDR1 WNHNN, CDR2 SYGVQD (reference sequence). CDR3 length equals 13 residues. The V end was cut by 7 bases, the J end by 4 bases, with 13 bases between. CDR3 protein: CASTGVRGETQYF. Written as DNA, the CDR3 is TGCGCCAGCACAGGGGTACGGGGAGAGACCCAGTACTTC.

This rearrangement joins TRBV18 to TRBJ1-4, with 12 bases fitting TRBD1. The CDR3 is made up of 14 amino acids. V was pared by 3 bases and J by 8 bases, with 1 base of the junction left unmatched. Germline CDR1 and CDR2: KGHSH and LQKENI. The CDR3 spells CASSPGTGGEKLFF. In DNA form, the CDR3 reads TGTGCCAGCTCACCCGGGACAGGGGGCGAAAAACTGTTTTTT. The whole variable domain, remainder taken from reference TRBV18 and TRBJ1-4, is NAGVMQNPRHLVRRRGQEARLRCSPMKGHSHVYWYRQLPEEGLKFMVYLQKENIIDESGMPKERFSAEFPKEGPSILRIQQVVRGDSAAYFCASSPGTGGEKLFFGSGTQLSVL.

V is TRBV4-1 and J is TRBJ2-2; 10 bases match TRBD2. The V gene end was trimmed by 2 bases and the J gene end by 6 bases; junction bases not matched to a gene: 12. The germline gives CDR1 MGHRA, CDR2 YSYEKL. The CDR3 length is 18 residues. CDR3 in amino acids: CASSQRTSGGALPGELFF. The CDR3 DNA sequence: TGCGCCAGCAGCCAAAGAACCAGCGGGGGGGCCTTGCCCGGGGAGCTGTTTTTT.

The chain is built from TRBV4-1 and TRBJ1-1, with D maybe TRBD1 (5 bases). V was pared by 0 bases and J by 6 bases, with 8 bases between. From germline, CDR1 is MGHRA and CDR2 YSYEKL. The CDR3 is 13 amino acids. In DNA form, the CDR3 reads TGCGCCAGCAGCCAAGACAGGGAATCTGAAGCTTTCTTT. Encoded protein: CASSQDRESEAFF.

The genes are TRBV10-3 and TRBJ1-2; possibly TRBD1 for D (5 bases). The CDR3 runs 15 residues. Germline loops: CDR1 ENHRY, CDR2 SYGVKD. Between the trimmed V and J ends, which lost 3 bases and 5 bases, there was a span of 16 bases. The CDR3 DNA reads TGTGCCATCAGTGATACAGGCCCTCTCGAATATGGCTACACCTTC. Translated: CAISDTGPLEYGYTF.

The rearrangement joins TRBV6-5 to TRBJ1-4, with 8 positions matching TRBD1. Per the germline V gene, CDR1 is MNHEY and CDR2 is SVGAGI. The CDR3 extends over 15 amino acids. The V gene end was trimmed by 7 bases and the J gene end by 1 base; junction bases not matched to a gene: 5. The CDR3 DNA reads as TGTGCCAGCACGGACAGGGAAGAAACTAATGAAAAACTGTTTTTT. Its translation: CASTDREETNEKLFF.

The J gene is TRBJ2-2, the V gene TRBV2; D perhaps matches TRBD1 (5 bases). Germline V gene lookup returns CDR1 SNHLY and CDR2 FYNNEI. V was cut by 8 bases and J by 4 bases, with 5 bases left in between. The CDR3 is 11 residues long. The DNA of the CDR3 is TGTGCCAGCCAGGGCACCGGGGAGCTGTTTTTT. It yields the protein CASQGTGELFF.

This clone was seen only once. This chain links TRBV21-1 with TRBJ1-1; the table's D call, TRBD1, has no DNA check behind it. TRBV21-1 is assigned pseudogene status. The CDR3 runs 16 residues. DNA for the CDR3: TGTGCCAGCAGCCTCATCCAGGGCAGGGAGAACACTGAAGCTTTCTTT. Protein sequence: CASSLIQGRENTEAFF.

The chain carries TRBV12-3 or TRBV12-4 and TRBJ1-2; D not resolved. This CDR3 region has 12 residues. Trimming shortened V by 4 bases and J by 7 bases, and 10 bases separated the two germline ends. The CDR3, as DNA: TGTGCCAGCAGTTCAGTGGGTCGTGGCTACACCTTC. Translated: CASSSVGRGYTF.

The chain has TRBV6-1 and TRBJ2-1; D call uncertain. V was pared by 1 base and J by 4 bases, with 14 bases between. Germline V gives CDR1 MNHNS, CDR2 SASEGT. The length of the CDR3 is 16 residues. The CDR3 nucleotides are TGTGCCAGCAGTGAAGACGGTACTTCTCGGTACAATGAGCAGTTCTTC. Protein sequence: CASSEDGTSRYNEQFF.

This chain connects TRBV7-3 to TRBJ1-1, with D maybe TRBD1 (5 bases). The CDR3 has 13 amino acids. The germline V gene has CDR1 SGHTA and CDR2 FQGTGA. The V end was cut by 5 bases, the J end by 0 bases, with 7 bases between. The DNA for the CDR3 is TGTGCCAGCAGCCGGGGGTTGAACACTGAAGCTTTCTTT. The encoded protein is CASSRGLNTEAFF.

The chain combines TRBV5-1 with TRBJ1-3, with a possible D match to TRBD1 (6 bases). The CDR3 is made up of 16 amino acids. Trimming removed 0 bases at V and 1 base at J, with 11 bases between. CDR1 and CDR2 from the germline V gene are SGHRS and YFSETQ. CDR3: CASSLAPDSSGNTIYF. The CDR3 DNA sequence: TGCGCCAGCAGCTTGGCCCCGGACAGTTCTGGAAACACCATATATTTT.

This rearrangement joins TRBV7-3 to TRBJ2-1; no reliable D call. The germline V gene has CDR1 SGHTA and CDR2 FQGTGA. The ends were cut back, 2 bases at V and 5 bases at J, with 7 bases in the middle. The CDR3 runs 13 residues. CDR3: CASSLGQDNEQFF. CDR3 bases: TGTGCCAGCAGCTTAGGTCAGGACAATGAGCAGTTCTTC.

The V call is TRBV13, the J call TRBJ2-3; maybe TRBD2 (6 bases). V was trimmed by 5 bases and J by 1 base, leaving 22 bases between them. This CDR3 comprises 18 residues. The germline V gene has CDR1 PRHDT and CDR2 FYEKMQ (reference sequence). CDR3 residues: CASSPPSSGGFRTDTQYF. In DNA form, the CDR3 reads TGTGCCAGCAGCCCTCCCAGCTCCGGGGGATTTCGCACAGATACGCAGTATTTT.

The chain links TRBV19 to TRBJ1-5; 7 bases are shared with TRBD1. The CDR3 consists of 17 residues. With V trimmed by 5 bases and J by 0 bases, 10 bases remained unmatched. The germline gives CDR1 LNHDA, CDR2 SQIVND (reference sequence). The DNA of the CDR3 is TGTGCCAGTAGTGTCCGGGACAGAAAAAATAGCAATCAGCCCCAGCATTTT. Translated, it gives CASSVRDRKNSNQPQHF.

This clone was seen a handful of times. The chain combines TRBV5-6 with TRBJ1-1; D is ambiguous. CDR3 size: 11 residues. V was trimmed by 2 bases and J by 6 bases, leaving 5 bases between them. Germline CDR1 SGHDT, CDR2 YYEEEE. The CDR3 DNA sequence: TGTGCCAGCAGCTTTAGCTCTGAAGCTTTCTTT. Protein product: CASSFSSEAFF.

The chain couples TRBV18 to TRBJ2-2, with 9 bases fitting TRBD1. V shed 4 bases and J 0 bases; nucleotides not matched to a gene: 3. Germline loops: CDR1 KGHSH, CDR2 LQKENI. This CDR3 is 16 amino acids long. The CDR3, as DNA: TGTGCCAGCTCACAACAGGGGGCCGCGAACACCGGGGAGCTGTTTTTT. It yields the protein CASSQQGAANTGELFF.

This chain uses TRBV9 with TRBJ1-1; D is unclear. The germline V gene encodes CDR1 SGDLS and CDR2 YYNGEE. The CDR3 is 14 amino acids. The V end was cut by 6 bases, the J end by 1 base, with 13 bases between. CDR3 sequence: CASKPPGSNTEAFF. DNA for the CDR3: TGTGCCAGCAAACCGCCGGGGTCGAACACTGAAGCTTTCTTT.

The chain employs TRBV18 and TRBJ1-2, with TRBD1 identical over 7 bases. Germline CDR1 KGHSH, CDR2 LQKENI. CDR3 length: 16 amino acids. V shed 4 bases and J 6 bases; nucleotides not matched to a gene: 14. The CDR3 reads CASSLRDDREGDGYTF. The DNA for the CDR3 is TGTGCCAGCTCACTACGGGATGACAGGGAGGGAGATGGCTACACCTTC.

This clone was picked up one time. This chain joins TRBV6-5 and TRBJ2-2, with 7 bases matching TRBD1. The germline V gene has CDR1 MNHEY and CDR2 SVGAGI. V gave up 8 bases and J gave up 1 base; unmatched junction bases: 4. The CDR3 is 14 amino acids. CDR3 amino acids: CASCRQGNTGELFF. The CDR3 bases are TGTGCCAGCTGTAGACAGGGGAACACCGGGGAGCTGTTTTTT.

The genes are TRBV5-1 and TRBJ2-3; no clear D gene. Trimming pared 6 bases from V and 0 bases from J, leaving 8 bases between. The length of the CDR3 is 13 residues. The germline gives CDR1 SGHRS, CDR2 YFSETQ. This CDR3 is CASKSTSTDTQYF. The CDR3 bases are TGCGCCAGCAAGTCAACTAGCACAGATACGCAGTATTTT.

The gene calls are TRBV9 and TRBJ2-1; TRBD2 matches 7 bases. Germline V gene lookup returns CDR1 SGDLS and CDR2 YYNGEE. Trimming cost V 4 bases and J 6 bases; bases outside gene matches: 7. The CDR3 has 14 residues. DNA of the CDR3: TGTGCCAGCAGCCAATCGGGGGGTTCCAATGAGCAGTTCTTC. Protein product: CASSQSGGSNEQFF.

This chain joins TRBV5-6 and TRBJ2-2; unclear D gene. CDR3 length equals 13 residues. V was clipped by 4 bases and J by 3 bases, with 7 bases between them. Germline values: CDR1 SGHDT, CDR2 YYEEEE. This CDR3 reads CASSPIYTGELFF. CDR3 DNA sequence: TGTGCCAGCAGCCCAATATACACCGGGGAGCTGTTTTTT.

The chain combines TRBV7-2 with TRBJ2-5; maybe TRBD1 (6 bases). Germline V gives CDR1 SGHTA, CDR2 FQGNSA. Trimming cost V 1 base and J 5 bases, with 17 bases left between them. CDR3 length: 16 amino acids. CDR3 region: CASSLEWGTPKETQYF. The DNA of the CDR3 is TGTGCCAGCAGCTTAGAATGGGGGACACCCAAGGAGACCCAGTACTTC.

In DNA, the CDR3 is TGTGCCAGCAGTTTAGTGGCGGGGACGGCCTTCCTCAATCAGCCCCAGCATTTT. Translation gives CASSLVAGTAFLNQPQHF. V usage is TRBV27 and J usage is TRBJ1-5; D is perhaps TRBD1 (5 bases). The CDR3 totals 18 residues. Trimming took off 2 bases at V and 3 bases at J, with 20 bases between the two ends. Germline V gene lookup returns CDR1 MNHEY and CDR2 SMNVEV (reference sequence).

This sequence joins TRBV5-6 and TRBJ2-2; 9 nucleotides align to TRBD1. V was pared by 4 bases and J by 7 bases, with 8 bases of the junction left unmatched. The length of the CDR3 is 15 residues. Germline values: CDR1 SGHDT, CDR2 YYEEEE. The CDR3 DNA sequence: TGTGCCAGCAGCCGGGACAGGGTGATCCACGGGGAGCTGTTTTTT. Protein sequence: CASSRDRVIHGELFF.

A few counts support this clone. V and J are TRBV25-1 and TRBJ1-1; TRBD1 agrees at 9 bases. In germline, CDR1 is MGHDK, CDR2 SYGVNS. Unmatched junction bases numbered 9, after V lost 11 bases and J lost 5 bases. The length of the CDR3 is 13 residues. The CDR3 DNA sequence: TGTGCCTGGCGGGACAGGGTTGGAACTGAAGCTTTCTTT. Amino acid sequence: CAWRDRVGTEAFF.